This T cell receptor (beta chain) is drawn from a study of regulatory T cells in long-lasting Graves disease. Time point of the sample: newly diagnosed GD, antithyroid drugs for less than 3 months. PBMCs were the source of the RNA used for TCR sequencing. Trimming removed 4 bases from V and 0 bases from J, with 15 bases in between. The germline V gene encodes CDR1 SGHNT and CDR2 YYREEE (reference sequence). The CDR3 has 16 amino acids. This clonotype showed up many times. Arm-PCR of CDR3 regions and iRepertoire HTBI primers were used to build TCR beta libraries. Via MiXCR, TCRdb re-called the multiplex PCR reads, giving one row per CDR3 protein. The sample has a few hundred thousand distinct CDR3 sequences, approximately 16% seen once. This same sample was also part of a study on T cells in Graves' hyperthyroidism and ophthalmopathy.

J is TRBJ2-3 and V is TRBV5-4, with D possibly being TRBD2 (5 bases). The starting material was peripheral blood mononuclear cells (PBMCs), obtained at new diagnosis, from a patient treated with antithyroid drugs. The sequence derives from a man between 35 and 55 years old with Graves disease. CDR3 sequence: CASSRGIEASTDTQYF. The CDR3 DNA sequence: TGTGCCAGCAGCCGGGGAATTGAAGCTAGCACAGATACGCAGTATTTT.